The 15 T cell receptor beta chains listed next were all sequenced from one sample in a study of blood T cell repertoires in COVID-19. Assay used: immunoSEQ multiplex PCR; TCRdb lists only in-frame clones, some missing. Among about 43,000 clones listed, 86% were seen once. The sequencing sample was made of peripheral blood. These receptors all stem from a man aged 60 to 69 with active COVID-19.

The chain couples TRBV12-3 or TRBV12-4 to TRBJ2-7; D perhaps matches TRBD1 (6 bases). CDR3 length: 13 residues. The germline V and J ends were trimmed by 5 bases and 7 bases, with 15 bases remaining between them. The DNA for the CDR3 is TGTGCCAGCAGTCCCGGGACAACGAGGGAGCAGTACTTC. Amino acids: CASSPGTTREQYF.

The gene calls are TRBV5-1 and TRBJ2-7; D unresolved. The CDR3 has 13 residues. V was trimmed by 0 bases and J by 7 bases, leaving 11 bases between them. The V gene's germline CDR1 is SGHRS and CDR2 YFSETQ. CDR3 sequence reads: CASSLDPTWEQYF. In DNA, the CDR3 is TGCGCCAGCAGCTTGGATCCCACATGGGAGCAGTACTTC.

The chain joins TRBV7-3 to TRBJ1-2, with 7 bases fitting TRBD1. The CDR3 spans 15 residues. In germline, CDR1 is SGHTA, CDR2 FQGTGA. J lost 0 bases, V lost 3 bases, and 4 bases had no gene match. The CDR3 nucleotides are TGTGCCAGCAGCTTTCAGGGGGTGCCTAACTATGGCTACACCTTC. Translating gives CASSFQGVPNYGYTF. The full variable domain, in which reference TRBV7-3 and TRBJ1-2 provide the parts outside the CDR3, is GAGVSQTPSNKVTEKGKYVELRCDPISGHTALYWYRQSLGQGPEFLIYFQGTGAADDSGLPNDRFFAVRPEGSVSTLKIQRTERGDSAVYLCASSFQGVPNYGYTFGSGTRLTVV.

The V call is TRBV7-8, the J call TRBJ2-7, with D unresolved. The CDR3 is 12 amino acids. Trimming stripped 1 base from V and 9 bases from J, with 10 bases between. CDR1 and CDR2 (germline): SGHVS, FQNEAQ. Here the CDR3 reads CASSLERSGQYF. The DNA of the CDR3 is TGTGCCAGCAGCTTAGAAAGGAGTGGGCAGTACTTC.

With respect to this clone: The junction shows a germline mismatch at one end, possibly a read error. This CDR3 is CASSLGLAGTGELFF. In DNA, the CDR3 is TGTGCTAGCAGCTTAGGGCTAGCGGGAACCGGGGAGCTGTTTTTT. This chain joins TRBV7-7 and TRBJ2-2, with 9 bases that match TRBD2. Germline values: CDR1 SSHAT, CDR2 FNYEAQ (reference sequence). The CDR3 consists of 15 residues.

The rearrangement uses TRBV12-5 and TRBJ2-2; TRBD2 matches at 10 bases. The CDR3 extends over 18 amino acids. CDR1 and CDR2 from the germline V gene are LGHNT and FRNRAP. V lost 0 bases to trimming and J lost 5 bases; unmatched junction nucleotides: 9. CDR3 protein: CASGLVLLAGVETGELFF. Here the CDR3 DNA reads TGTGCTAGTGGTTTGGTACTTCTAGCGGGAGTAGAGACCGGGGAGCTGTTTTTT.

This rearrangement joins TRBV15 to TRBJ2-2; 8 bases are a match to TRBD1. J lost 0 bases, V lost 0 bases, and 12 bases had no gene match. The CDR3 loop spans 20 amino acids. Germline V gene lookup returns CDR1 LNHNV and CDR2 YYDKDF (reference sequence). CDR3 in amino acids: CATSRDHWQGAQANTGELFF. The CDR3, as DNA: TGTGCCACCAGCAGAGATCATTGGCAGGGGGCACAAGCGAACACCGGGGAGCTGTTTTTT. The whole variable domain, filled in from reference TRBV15 and TRBJ2-2, reads DAMVIQNPRYQVTQFGKPVTLSCSQTLNHNVMYWYQQKSSQAPKLLFHYYDKDFNNEADTPDNFQSRRPNTSFCFLDIRSPGLGDTAMYLCATSRDHWQGAQANTGELFFGEGSRLTVL.

The chain uses TRBV2 and TRBJ2-2, with unresolved D. This CDR3 is built from 16 residues. V was shortened by 5 bases and J by 0 bases, with 13 bases between the two germline ends. CDR1 is SNHLY, CDR2 FYNNEI, per germline. CDR3 in DNA: TGTGCCAGCAGTATACACCTCCTTTCGAACACCGGGGAGCTGTTTTTT. It encodes CASSIHLLSNTGELFF.

The genes are TRBV7-3 and TRBJ2-1, with 7 bases matching TRBD2. Germline V gives CDR1 SGHTA, CDR2 FQGTGA. The CDR3 consists of 21 residues. Trimming took 5 bases from V and 6 from J; bases not matched to a gene: 28. CDR3 region: CASSKGPGLTTGTTLANEQFF. The CDR3 nucleotides are TGTGCCAGCAGCAAAGGGCCCGGATTGACGACCGGGACTACCCTTGCCAATGAGCAGTTCTTC.

CDR3 amino acids: CASSDLAGRYNEQFF. The CDR3 DNA reads as TGTGCCAGCAGCGATCTAGCGGGTCGGTACAATGAGCAGTTCTTC. The V gene is TRBV7-9, the J gene TRBJ2-1; 8 bases fit TRBD2. The germline V gene has CDR1 SEHNR and CDR2 FQNEAQ (reference sequence). The length of the CDR3 is 15 residues. The V segment lost 5 bases and the J segment 4 bases; nucleotides outside the gene matches: 7.

This chain links TRBV10-3 with TRBJ2-3, with 12 bases aligning to TRBD2. Germline V gene sequence: CDR1 ENHRY, CDR2 SYGVKD. V gave up 10 bases and J gave up 2 bases; unmatched junction bases: 7. CDR3 length: 15 residues. The CDR3 DNA reads TGTGCCACCAGGGCTAGCGGGAGGGACACAGATACGCAGTATTTT. This codes for CATRASGRDTDTQYF.

This clone was found once. The V gene is TRBV7-2, the J gene TRBJ2-1, with 11 bases fitting TRBD2. This CDR3 is built from 18 residues. With V trimmed by 4 bases and J by 9 bases, 17 bases remained unmatched. Germline CDR1 is SGHTA and CDR2 is FQGNSA. The CDR3 DNA is TGTGCCAGCAGCTCCAATAAAAATAGCGGGGGGGCTTCTCTTGAGCAGTTCTTC. Its translation: CASSSNKNSGGASLEQFF.

The sample holds a few counts of this clone. CDR3: CASSSLARNTGELFF. CDR3 DNA: TGTGCCAGCAGCTCGCTAGCGCGCAACACCGGGGAGCTGTTTTTT. The chain recombines TRBV7-2 with TRBJ2-2; maybe TRBD2 (6 bases). The V and J ends lost 4 bases and 2 bases respectively, with 11 bases between them. The CDR3 length is 15 residues. CDR1 is SGHTA and CDR2 is FQGNSA in the germline V gene.

As DNA, the CDR3 is TGTGCCAGCAGTGACGGGACAGACGTAAACTATGGCTACACCTTC. Encoded protein: CASSDGTDVNYGYTF. The chain recombines TRBV2 with TRBJ1-2; TRBD1 matches at 7 bases. The germline V gene encodes CDR1 SNHLY and CDR2 FYNNEI. This CDR3 is built from 15 residues. V lost 3 bases, J lost 2 bases, and 6 bases stayed unmatched.

The chain recombines TRBV27 with TRBJ2-7; 9 bases match TRBD2. Per the germline V gene, CDR1 is MNHEY and CDR2 is SMNVEV (reference sequence). V trimming: 3 bases; J trimming: 6 bases; junction bases outside the gene matches: 18. This CDR3 spans 18 amino acids. The CDR3 sequence: CASSFVAVPLAGDGEQYF. The CDR3 DNA follows: TGTGCCAGCAGTTTTGTCGCGGTGCCGTTAGCGGGAGATGGCGAGCAGTACTTC.